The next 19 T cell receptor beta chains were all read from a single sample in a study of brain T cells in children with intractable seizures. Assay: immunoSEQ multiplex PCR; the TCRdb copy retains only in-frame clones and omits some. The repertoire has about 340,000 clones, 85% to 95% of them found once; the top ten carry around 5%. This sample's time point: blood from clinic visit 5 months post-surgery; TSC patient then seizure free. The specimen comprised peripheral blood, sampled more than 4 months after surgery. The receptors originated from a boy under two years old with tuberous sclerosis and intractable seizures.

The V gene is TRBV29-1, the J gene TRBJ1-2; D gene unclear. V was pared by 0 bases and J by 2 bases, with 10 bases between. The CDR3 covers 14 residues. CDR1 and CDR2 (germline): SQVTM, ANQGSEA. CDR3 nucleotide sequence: TGCAGCGTTGAAGAAGGCGTCAGAAACTATGGCTACACCTTC. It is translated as CSVEEGVRNYGYTF.

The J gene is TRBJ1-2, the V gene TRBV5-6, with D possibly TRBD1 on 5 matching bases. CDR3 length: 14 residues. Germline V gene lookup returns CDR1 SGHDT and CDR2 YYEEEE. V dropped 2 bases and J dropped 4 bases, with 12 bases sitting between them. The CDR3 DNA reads TGTGCCAGCAGCTTCTCAGGGTATGGCTATGGCTACACCTTC. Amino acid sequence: CASSFSGYGYGYTF.

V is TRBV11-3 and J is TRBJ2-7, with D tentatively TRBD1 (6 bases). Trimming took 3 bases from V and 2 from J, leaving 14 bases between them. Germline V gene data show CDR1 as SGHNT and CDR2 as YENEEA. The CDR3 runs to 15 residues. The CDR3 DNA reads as TGTGCCAGCAGCTTTTTTACAGGGCAGACCTACGAGCAGTACTTC. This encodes CASSFFTGQTYEQYF.

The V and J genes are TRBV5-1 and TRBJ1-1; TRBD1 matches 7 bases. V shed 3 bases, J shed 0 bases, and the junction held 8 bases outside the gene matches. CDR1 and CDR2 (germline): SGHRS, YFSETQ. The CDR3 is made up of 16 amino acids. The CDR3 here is CASSYRDSSMNTEAFF. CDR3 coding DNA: TGCGCCAGCAGCTACCGGGACAGTTCCATGAACACTGAAGCTTTCTTT.

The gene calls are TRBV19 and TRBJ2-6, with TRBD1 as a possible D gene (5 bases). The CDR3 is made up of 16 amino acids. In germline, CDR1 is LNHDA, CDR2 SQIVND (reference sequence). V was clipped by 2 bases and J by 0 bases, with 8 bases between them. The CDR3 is CASSIKQASGANVLTF. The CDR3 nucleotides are TGTGCCAGTAGTATAAAACAGGCCTCTGGGGCCAACGTCCTGACTTTC.

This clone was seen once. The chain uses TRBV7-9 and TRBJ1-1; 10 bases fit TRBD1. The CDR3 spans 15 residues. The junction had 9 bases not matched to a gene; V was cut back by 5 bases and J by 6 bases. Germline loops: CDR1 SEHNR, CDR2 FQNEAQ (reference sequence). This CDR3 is CASSVTGTGAPEAFF. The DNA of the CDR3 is TGTGCCAGCAGCGTAACAGGGACAGGGGCCCCTGAAGCTTTCTTT.

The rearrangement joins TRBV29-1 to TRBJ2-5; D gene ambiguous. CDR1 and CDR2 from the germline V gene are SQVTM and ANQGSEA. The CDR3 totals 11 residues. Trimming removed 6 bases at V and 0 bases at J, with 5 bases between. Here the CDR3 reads CSVEHQETQYF. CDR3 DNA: TGCAGCGTCGAACACCAAGAGACCCAGTACTTC.

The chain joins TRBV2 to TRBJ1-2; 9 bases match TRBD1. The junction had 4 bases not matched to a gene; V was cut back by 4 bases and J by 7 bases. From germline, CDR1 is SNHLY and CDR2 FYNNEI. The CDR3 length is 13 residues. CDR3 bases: TGTGCCAGCAGTGGACAGGGGGTGTTTGGCTACACCTTC. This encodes CASSGQGVFGYTF.

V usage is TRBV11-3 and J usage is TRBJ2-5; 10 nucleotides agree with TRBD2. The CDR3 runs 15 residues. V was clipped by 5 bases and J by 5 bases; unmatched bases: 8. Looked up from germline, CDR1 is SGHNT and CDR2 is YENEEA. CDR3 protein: CASSMLAGGGETQYF. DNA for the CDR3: TGTGCCAGCAGCATGTTAGCGGGAGGCGGGGAGACCCAGTACTTC.

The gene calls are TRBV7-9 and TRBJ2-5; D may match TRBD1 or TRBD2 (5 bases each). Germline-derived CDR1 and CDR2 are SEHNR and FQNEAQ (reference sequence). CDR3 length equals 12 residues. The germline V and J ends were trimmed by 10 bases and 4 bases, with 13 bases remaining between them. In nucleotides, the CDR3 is TGTGCCACCGGGACCTTCTCAGAGACCCAGTACTTC. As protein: CATGTFSETQYF.

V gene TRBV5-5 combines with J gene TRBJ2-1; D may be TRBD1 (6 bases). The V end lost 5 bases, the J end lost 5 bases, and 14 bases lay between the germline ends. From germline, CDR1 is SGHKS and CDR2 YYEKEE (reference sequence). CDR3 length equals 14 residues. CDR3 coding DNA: TGTGCCAGCAGGGACAGATTAGGGGACAATGAGCAGTTCTTC. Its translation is CASRDRLGDNEQFF.

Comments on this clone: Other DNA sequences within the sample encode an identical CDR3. The CDR3 spells CSARGVNEQFF. In DNA, the CDR3 is TGCAGTGCTAGAGGGGTCAATGAGCAGTTCTTC. V gene TRBV20-1 combines with J gene TRBJ2-1, with D uncertain. Germline V lookup: CDR1 DFQATT, CDR2 SNEGSKA (reference sequence). V lost 1 base and J 6 bases, leaving 4 bases between the germline ends. This CDR3 is built from 11 residues.

This CDR3 is CAWSVGSAEQYF. The DNA of the CDR3 is TGTGCCTGGAGTGTAGGAAGTGCCGAGCAGTACTTC. The chain combines TRBV30 with TRBJ2-7, with no clear D. Trimming stripped 0 bases from V and 6 bases from J, with 9 bases between. The germline gives CDR1 GTSNPN, CDR2 SVGIG (reference sequence). The CDR3 consists of 12 residues.

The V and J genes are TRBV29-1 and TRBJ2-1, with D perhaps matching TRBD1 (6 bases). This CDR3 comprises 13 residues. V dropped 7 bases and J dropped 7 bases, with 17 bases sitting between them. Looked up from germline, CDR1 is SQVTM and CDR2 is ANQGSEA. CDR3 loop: CSGGVARGNEQFF. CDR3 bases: TGCAGCGGTGGGGTGGCAAGGGGGAATGAGCAGTTCTTC.

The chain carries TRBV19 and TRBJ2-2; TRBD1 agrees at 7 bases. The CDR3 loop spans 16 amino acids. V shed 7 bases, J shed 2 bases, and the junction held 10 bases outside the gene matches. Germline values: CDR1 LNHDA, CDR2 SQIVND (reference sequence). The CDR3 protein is CASKKAQGVNTGELFF. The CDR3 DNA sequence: TGTGCCAGTAAGAAGGCCCAGGGGGTAAACACCGGGGAGCTGTTTTTT.

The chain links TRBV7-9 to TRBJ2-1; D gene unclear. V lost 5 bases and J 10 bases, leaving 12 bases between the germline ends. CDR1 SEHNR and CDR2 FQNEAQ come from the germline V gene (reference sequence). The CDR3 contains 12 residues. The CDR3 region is CASSPMEPEQFF. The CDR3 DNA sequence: TGTGCCAGCAGCCCCATGGAGCCAGAGCAGTTCTTC.

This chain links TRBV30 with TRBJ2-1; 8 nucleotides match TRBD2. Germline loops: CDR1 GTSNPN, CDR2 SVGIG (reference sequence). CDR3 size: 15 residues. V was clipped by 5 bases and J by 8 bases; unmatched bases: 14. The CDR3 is CAWEDTSGPPDEQFF. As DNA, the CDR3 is TGTGCCTGGGAAGATACTAGCGGACCCCCCGATGAGCAGTTCTTC.

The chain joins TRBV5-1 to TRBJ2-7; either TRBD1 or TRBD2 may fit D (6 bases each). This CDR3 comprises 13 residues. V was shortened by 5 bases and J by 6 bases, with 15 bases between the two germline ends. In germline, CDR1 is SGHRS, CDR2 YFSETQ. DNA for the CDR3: TGCGCCAGCAGTCTGGGGGGCGTTCGCGAGCAGTACTTC. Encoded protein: CASSLGGVREQYF.

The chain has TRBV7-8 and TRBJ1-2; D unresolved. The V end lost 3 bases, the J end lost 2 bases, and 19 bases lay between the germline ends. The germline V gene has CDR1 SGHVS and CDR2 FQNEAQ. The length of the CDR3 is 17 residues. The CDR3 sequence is CASSFGDGHLGNYGYTF. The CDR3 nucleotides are TGTGCCAGCAGCTTCGGAGACGGTCACTTAGGGAACTATGGCTACACCTTC.